The entry that follows covers one TCR beta chain sequence. The target antigen is unknown. Trimming removed 1 base at V and 6 bases at J, with 12 bases between. CDR1 is SGHRS and CDR2 is YFSETQ in the germline V gene. This CDR3 has 14 amino acids. TCRdb analysed the RT-PCR reads with MiXCR anew, one entry per CDR3 protein. The sample yields more than 600,000 distinct CDR3 sequences, 15% to 20% seen once. The sample belongs to a study of response to subunit inactivated influenza vaccine. Overall study findings and caveats: It was the authors' suggestion that each seasonal influenza vaccination recruits few new T cells.

This receptor was identified in a man aged 50-59 years who received an inactivated influenza vaccine. The source material was PBMCs from blood, sampled roughly 5 days after vaccination. This sequence joins TRBV5-1 and TRBJ2-3, with a tentative D call TRBD2 (6 bases). The CDR3 sequence is CASSLFREADTQYF. In DNA, the CDR3 is TGCGCCAGCAGCTTGTTCAGGGAGGCGGATACGCAGTATTTT.